This entry lists 13 T cell receptor beta chains sequenced from one sample in a study of monozygotic twins with inflammatory bowel disease. TCRdb re-called the 5' RACE reads; every CDR3 protein appears as one record, without DNA. Seen in this sample are around 450,000 distinct CDR3 sequences; the ten most common clones hold 2.4%. Input material: blood. These receptors all stem from a human donor with ulcerative colitis or Crohn's disease, or a healthy co-twin of an affected twin (not recorded which).

The CDR3 spells CASSLFVGGGTGELFF. This rearrangement joins TRBV7-3 to TRBJ2-2; as DNA is missing, the TRBD2 call by TCRdb cannot be tested. The CDR3 covers 16 residues. CDR1 and CDR2 from the germline V gene are SGHTA and FQGTGA. The full variable domain, with the rest looked up from reference TRBV7-3 and TRBJ2-2, is GAGVSQTPSNKVTEKGKYVELRCDPISGHTALYWYRQSLGQGPEFLIYFQGTGAADDSGLPNDRFFAVRPEGSVSTLKIQRTERGDSAVYLCASSLFVGGGTGELFFGEGSRLTVL.

The chain employs TRBV15 and TRBJ2-7. The CDR3 is 14 amino acids. The germline V gene encodes CDR1 LNHNV and CDR2 YYDKDF (reference sequence). CDR3 region: CATSREGSSYEQYF.

The rearrangement joins TRBV7-9 to TRBJ1-5; TCRdb's D gene call, TRBD1, goes unchecked for lack of DNA. CDR1 is SEHNR, CDR2 FQNEAQ, per germline (reference sequence). The CDR3 has 15 amino acids. The CDR3 sequence: CASSLGTGGHQPQHF.

V is TRBV4-2 and J is TRBJ2-3; the D gene TCRdb calls, TRBD2, cannot be checked with no DNA. Germline V gene lookup returns CDR1 LGHNA and CDR2 YNFKEQ. The CDR3 is made up of 14 amino acids. CDR3: CASSQTGGTDTQYF.

The rearrangement uses TRBV12-3 or TRBV12-4 and TRBJ1-4. The CDR3 runs to 15 residues. CDR3 residues: CASSFRGSTNEKLFF.

This chain connects TRBV27 to TRBJ1-1; TCRdb names TRBD1, which stays unverified in the absence of DNA. Per the germline V gene, CDR1 is MNHEY and CDR2 is SMNVEV (reference sequence). The CDR3 totals 16 residues. Here the CDR3 reads CASRTDPGMGNTEAFF.

This chain connects TRBV11-2 to TRBJ2-2; TCRdb reports TRBD1, a call that lacks DNA to check it against. The CDR3 is 16 residues long. The V gene's germline CDR1 is SGHAT and CDR2 FQNNGV. CDR3 protein: CASSLEGRVGTGELFF.

The rearrangement uses TRBV12-3 or TRBV12-4 and TRBJ2-1; no DNA is available, so the TRBD2 call from TCRdb remains unchecked. This CDR3 is built from 17 residues. The CDR3 protein is CASNFGTSGGAYNEQFF.

The rearrangement links TRBV6-2 or TRBV6-3 to TRBJ2-5; the D call of TRBD1 rests on TCRdb alone, since no DNA is present to check it. From germline, CDR1 is MNHEY and CDR2 SVGEGT. The CDR3 loop spans 13 amino acids. CDR3 loop: CASSRRQEETQYF.

V usage is TRBV18 and J usage is TRBJ2-1; TCRdb selects TRBD2, and the lack of DNA leaves this call unchecked. The CDR3 covers 16 residues. Germline values: CDR1 KGHSH, CDR2 LQKENI. Here the CDR3 reads CASSPKGLADYNEQFF. The full variable domain, its missing parts supplied by reference TRBV18 and TRBJ2-1, is NAGVMQNPRHLVRRRGQEARLRCSPMKGHSHVYWYRQLPEEGLKFMVYLQKENIIDESGMPKERFSAEFPKEGPSILRIQQVVRGDSAAYFCASSPKGLADYNEQFFGPGTRLTVL.

V is TRBV7-2 and J is TRBJ2-3; TCRdb lists TRBD2, though no DNA is available to test this call. CDR1 is SGHTA and CDR2 is FQGNSA in the germline V gene. The CDR3 loop spans 15 amino acids. CDR3 region: CASSLAPRGTDTQYF. The whole variable domain, remainder taken from reference TRBV7-2 and TRBJ2-3, is GAGVSQSPSNKVTEKGKDVELRCDPISGHTALYWYRQSLGQGLEFLIYFQGNSAPDKSGLPSDRFSAERTGGSVSTLTIQRTQQEDSAVYLCASSLAPRGTDTQYFGPGTRLTVL.

This sequence joins TRBV20-1 and TRBJ2-5; the TCRdb call, TRBD2, lacks DNA for checking. The CDR3 is made up of 15 amino acids. Germline V gene sequence: CDR1 DFQATT, CDR2 SNEGSKA (reference sequence). This CDR3 reads CSAPLAGELRETQYF.

The rearrangement links TRBV6-1 to TRBJ2-6. This CDR3 is built from 15 residues. The germline gives CDR1 MNHNS, CDR2 SASEGT. CDR3 residues: CASSEVGSGANVLTF.